This T cell receptor beta chain was profiled in a study of blood T cell repertoires in COVID-19. Study background: Whether acute or convalescent, the COVID-19 samples came from the United States, Italy and Spain. Sample material is recorded as cDNA or gDNA derived from T cells, B-cell-depleted T cells, or PBMCs.

In the original analysis: Using reference gene primer amplification, nucleated cell counts were estimated. Only in-frame clones appear in the TCRdb table, and some are missing; sequencing was by immunoSEQ multiplex PCR. V and J calls and clone size are copied from that table; D and trimming were computed from the DNA. The profile shows about 49,000 clones, over 70% of them singletons. The CDR3 is 13 residues long. The V end was cut by 3 bases, the J end by 2 bases, with 5 bases between. Germline loops: CDR1 KGHDR, CDR2 SFDVKD. The Seattle patients, enrolled during active infection, were followed longitudinally.

This sequence was found in a woman of 80 years or more with COVID-19, enrolled during active disease. The genes are TRBV24-1 and TRBJ2-3, with unresolved D. The sequencing input was peripheral blood. The CDR3 DNA reads TGTGCCACCAGTGATCCCAACACAGATACGCAGTATTTT. Translated, it gives CATSDPNTDTQYF.